The subject of this entry is one T cell receptor beta chain. Trimming took 3 bases from V and 1 from J; bases not matched to a gene: 3. The CDR3 extends over 16 amino acids. All of the donors were Caucasians in good health. TCRdb reprocessed the 5' RACE reads via MiXCR and lists one record per CDR3 protein. The sample lists roughly 690,000 distinct CDR3 sequences; 21% were seen once. This sample was taken from a study of identical twins. These records were also assigned to another study, of T cells expressing NK-cell markers. That investigation notes: Of CD8+ T cells, 1.0-7.0% belonged to dominant NKG2C+ clonotypes in roughly six donors.

The clonotype comes from a woman under 30 in good health. The chain is built from TRBV12-3 or TRBV12-4 and TRBJ2-5, with TRBD2 matching 12 bases. Sequences were obtained from PBMCs. CDR3 sequence (DNA): TGTGCCAGCAGTTTTACTAGCGGGGGGCTCCAAGAGACCCAGTACTTC. Its protein is CASSFTSGGLQETQYF.